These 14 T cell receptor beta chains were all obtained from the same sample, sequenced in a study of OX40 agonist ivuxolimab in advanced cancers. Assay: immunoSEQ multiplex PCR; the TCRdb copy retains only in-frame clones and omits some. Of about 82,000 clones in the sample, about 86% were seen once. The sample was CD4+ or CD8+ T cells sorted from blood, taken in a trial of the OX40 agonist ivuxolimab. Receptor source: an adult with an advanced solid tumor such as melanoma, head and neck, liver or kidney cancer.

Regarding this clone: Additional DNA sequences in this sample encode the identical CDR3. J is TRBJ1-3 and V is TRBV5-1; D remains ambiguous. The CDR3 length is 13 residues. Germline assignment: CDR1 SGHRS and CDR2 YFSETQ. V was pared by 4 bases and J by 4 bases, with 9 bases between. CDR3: CASSRESGNTIYF. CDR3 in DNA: TGCGCCAGCAGCAGGGAATCCGGAAACACCATATATTTT.

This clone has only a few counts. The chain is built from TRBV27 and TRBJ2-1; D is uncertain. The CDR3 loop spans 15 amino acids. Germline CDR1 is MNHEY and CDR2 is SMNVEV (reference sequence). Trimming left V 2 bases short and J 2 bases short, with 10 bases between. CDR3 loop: CASSLGVTAYNEQFF. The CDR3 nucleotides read TGTGCCAGCAGTTTAGGGGTCACGGCCTACAATGAGCAGTTCTTC.

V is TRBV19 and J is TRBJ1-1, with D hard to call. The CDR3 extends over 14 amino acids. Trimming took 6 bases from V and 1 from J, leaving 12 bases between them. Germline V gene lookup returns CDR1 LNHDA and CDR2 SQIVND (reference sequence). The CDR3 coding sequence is TGTGCCAGTAGCACCTCGACGGCGAACACTGAAGCTTTCTTT. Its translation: CASSTSTANTEAFF.

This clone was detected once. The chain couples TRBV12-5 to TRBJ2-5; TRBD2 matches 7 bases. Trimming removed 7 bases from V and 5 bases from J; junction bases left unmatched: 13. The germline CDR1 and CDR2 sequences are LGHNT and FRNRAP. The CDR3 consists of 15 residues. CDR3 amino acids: CASAGRGYPLETQYF. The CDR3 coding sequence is TGTGCTAGTGCTGGGAGGGGCTACCCGCTGGAGACCCAGTACTTC.

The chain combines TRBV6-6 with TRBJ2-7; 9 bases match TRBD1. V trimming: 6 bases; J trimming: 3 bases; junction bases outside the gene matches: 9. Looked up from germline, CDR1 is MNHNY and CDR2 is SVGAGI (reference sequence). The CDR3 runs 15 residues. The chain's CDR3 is CASSRTGDFYYEQYF. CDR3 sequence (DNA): TGTGCCAGCAGCCGGACAGGGGATTTTTACTACGAGCAGTACTTC.

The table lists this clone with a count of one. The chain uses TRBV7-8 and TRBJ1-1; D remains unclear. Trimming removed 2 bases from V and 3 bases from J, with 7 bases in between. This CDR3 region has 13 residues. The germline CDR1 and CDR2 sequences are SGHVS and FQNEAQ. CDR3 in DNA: TGTGCCAGCAGCTTAATAGCGGACACTGAAGCTTTCTTT. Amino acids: CASSLIADTEAFF.

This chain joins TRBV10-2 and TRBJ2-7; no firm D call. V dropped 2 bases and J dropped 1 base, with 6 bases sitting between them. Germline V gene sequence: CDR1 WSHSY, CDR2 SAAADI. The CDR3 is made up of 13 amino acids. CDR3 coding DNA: TGCGCCAGCAGTGAGGGCGGATCCTACGAGCAGTACTTC. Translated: CASSEGGSYEQYF.

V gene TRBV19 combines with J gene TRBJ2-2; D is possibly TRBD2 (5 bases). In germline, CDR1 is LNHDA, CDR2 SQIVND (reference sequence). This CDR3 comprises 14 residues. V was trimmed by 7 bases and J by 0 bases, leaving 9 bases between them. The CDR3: CASMRVANTGELFF. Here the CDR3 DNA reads TGTGCCAGTATGAGGGTCGCGAACACCGGGGAGCTGTTTTTT.

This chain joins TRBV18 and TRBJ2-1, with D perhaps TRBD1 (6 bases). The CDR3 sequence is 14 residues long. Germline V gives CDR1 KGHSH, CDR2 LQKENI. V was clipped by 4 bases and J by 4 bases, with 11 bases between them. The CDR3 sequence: CASSQQGTYNEQFF. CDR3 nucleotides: TGTGCCAGCTCACAACAGGGTACTTACAATGAGCAGTTCTTC.

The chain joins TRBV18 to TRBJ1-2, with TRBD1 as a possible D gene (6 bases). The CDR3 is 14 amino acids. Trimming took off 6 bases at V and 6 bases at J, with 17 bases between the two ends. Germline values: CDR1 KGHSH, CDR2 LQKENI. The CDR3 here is CASSLQGGKDGYTF. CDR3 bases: TGTGCCAGCTCCCTACAGGGCGGGAAAGATGGCTACACCTTC.

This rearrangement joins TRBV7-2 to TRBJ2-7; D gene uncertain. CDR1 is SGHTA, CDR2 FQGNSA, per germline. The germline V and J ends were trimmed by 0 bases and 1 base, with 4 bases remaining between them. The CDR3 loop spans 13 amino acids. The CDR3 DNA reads TGTGCCAGCAGCTTAGCCGGGTCCTACGAGCAGTACTTC. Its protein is CASSLAGSYEQYF.

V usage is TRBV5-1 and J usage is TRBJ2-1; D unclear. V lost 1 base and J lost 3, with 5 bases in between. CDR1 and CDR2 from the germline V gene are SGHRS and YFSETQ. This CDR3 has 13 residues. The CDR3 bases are TGCGCCAGCAGCTTGAGCCTCTACAATGAGCAGTTCTTC. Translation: CASSLSLYNEQFF.

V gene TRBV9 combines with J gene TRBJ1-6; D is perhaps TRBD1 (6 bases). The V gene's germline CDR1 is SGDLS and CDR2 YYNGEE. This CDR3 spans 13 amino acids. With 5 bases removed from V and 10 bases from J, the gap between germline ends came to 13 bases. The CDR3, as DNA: TGTGCCAGCAGTAACAGGGCTGGGTCACCCCTCCACTTT. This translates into CASSNRAGSPLHF. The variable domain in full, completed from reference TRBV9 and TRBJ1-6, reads DSGVTQTPKHLITATGQRVTLRCSPRSGDLSVYWYQQSLDQGLQFLIQYYNGEERAKGNILERFSAQQFPDLHSELNLSSLELGDSALYFCASSNRAGSPLHFGNGTRLTVT.

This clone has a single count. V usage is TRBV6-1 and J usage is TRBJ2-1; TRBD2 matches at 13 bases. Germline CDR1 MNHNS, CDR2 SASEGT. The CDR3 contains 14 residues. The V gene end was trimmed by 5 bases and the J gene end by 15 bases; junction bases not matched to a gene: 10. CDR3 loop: CASSLGTSGIVLFF. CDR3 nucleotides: TGTGCCAGCAGTCTTGGGACTAGCGGGATAGTCTTGTTCTTC.